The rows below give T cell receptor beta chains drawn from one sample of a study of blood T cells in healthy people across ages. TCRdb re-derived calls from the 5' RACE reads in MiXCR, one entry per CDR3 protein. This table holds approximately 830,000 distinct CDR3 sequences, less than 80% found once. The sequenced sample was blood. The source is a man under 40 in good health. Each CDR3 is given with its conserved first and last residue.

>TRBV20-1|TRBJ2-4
CSAPTGAKNIQYF
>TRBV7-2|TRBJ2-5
CASSLGPGQGLRQETQYF
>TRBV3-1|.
CASSRRDRGSWEQYF
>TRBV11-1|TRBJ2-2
CASSRTAETGELFF
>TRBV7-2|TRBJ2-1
CASSFRRTDEQFF
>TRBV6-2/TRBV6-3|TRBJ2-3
CASSYGTSGHTQYF
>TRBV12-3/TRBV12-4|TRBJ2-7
CASSLNHLDGEQYF
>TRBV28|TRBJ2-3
CAGSLQRTGTDTQYF
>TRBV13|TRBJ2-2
CASSSGRDLALAATGELFF
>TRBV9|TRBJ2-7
CASSVGGLAGGLYEQYF